This T cell receptor (beta chain) was observed in a study of T cells in Graves' hyperthyroidism and ophthalmopathy. Looking at the study overall: Initial diagnosis, before any treatment, was when peripheral blood was collected.

RNA transcripts served as the template for amplifying TCR beta CDR3 regions. Initially, a first-round RT-PCR of the TCR CDR3 employed the HTBI primer set. TCRdb re-derived calls from the multiplex PCR reads in MiXCR, one entry per CDR3 protein. Of over 500,000 distinct CDR3 sequences in the sample, 12% to 15% were seen once. This CDR3 contains 17 residues. From germline, CDR1 is SNHLY and CDR2 FYNNEI. V lost 0 bases to trimming and J lost 6 bases, with 17 bases between them. Sample: blood. The chain employs TRBV2 and TRBJ2-2; possible D gene TRBD2, 6 bases. The sequence was collected from a middle-aged woman with Graves' hyperthyroidism. The CDR3 is CASSEALGGEAPGELFF. CDR3 DNA sequence: TGTGCCAGCAGTGAAGCATTGGGCGGGGAGGCGCCCGGGGAGCTGTTTTTT. The entire variable domain, with the rest obtained from reference TRBV2 and TRBJ2-2, is as follows: EPEVTQTPSHQVTQMGQEVILRCVPISNHLYFYWYRQILGQKVEFLVSFYNNEISEKSEIFDDQFSVERPDGSNFTLKIRSTKLEDSAMYFCASSEALGGEAPGELFFGEGSRLTVL.